The entry that follows covers one T cell receptor (beta chain) sequence. One end of the junction varies from germline; a read error may be responsible. From germline, CDR1 is DFQATT and CDR2 SNEGSKA (reference sequence). The CDR3 is 15 amino acids. Via MiXCR, TCRdb re-called the 5' RACE reads, giving one row per CDR3 protein. The sample contains around 52,000 distinct CDR3 sequences, 28% of which appear only once. Sample: tumor-infiltrating memory CD4+ T cells sorted from the breast tumor. Stated subset: memory CD4+ T cells, CD4+CD45RO+CD25-. The clonotype comes from a female donor with breast cancer. This sequence joins TRBV20-1 and TRBJ2-7; possibly TRBD1 for D (6 bases). CDR3 loop: CSARDGAGEAYERYF. In nucleotides, the CDR3 is TGCAGTGCTAGAGATGGGGCAGGGGAAGCCTACGAGCGGTACTTC.